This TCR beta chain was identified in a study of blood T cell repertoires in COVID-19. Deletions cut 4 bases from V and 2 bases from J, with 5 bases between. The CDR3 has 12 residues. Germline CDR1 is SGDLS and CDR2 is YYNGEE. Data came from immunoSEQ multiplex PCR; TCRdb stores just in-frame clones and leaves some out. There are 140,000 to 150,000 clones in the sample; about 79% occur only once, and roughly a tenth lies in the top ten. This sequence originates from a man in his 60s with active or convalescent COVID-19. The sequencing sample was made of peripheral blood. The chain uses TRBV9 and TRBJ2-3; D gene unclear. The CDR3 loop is CASSLYTDTQYF. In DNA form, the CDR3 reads TGTGCCAGCAGCTTGTACACAGATACGCAGTATTTT.